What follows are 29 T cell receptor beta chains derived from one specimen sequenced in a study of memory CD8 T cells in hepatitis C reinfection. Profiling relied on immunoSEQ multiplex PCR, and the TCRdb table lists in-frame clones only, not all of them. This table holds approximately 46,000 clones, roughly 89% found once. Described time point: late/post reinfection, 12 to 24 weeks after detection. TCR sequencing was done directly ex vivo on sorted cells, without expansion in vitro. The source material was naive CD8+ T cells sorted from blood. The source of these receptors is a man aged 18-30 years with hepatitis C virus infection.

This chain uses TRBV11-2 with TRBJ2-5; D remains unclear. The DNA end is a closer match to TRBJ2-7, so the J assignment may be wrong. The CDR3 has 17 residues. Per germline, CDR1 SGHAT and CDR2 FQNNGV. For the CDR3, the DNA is TGTGCCAGCAGCTTCACTCCAAATCCAGGCCTTTCCTACGAGCAGTACTTC. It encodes CASSFTPNPGLSYEQYF.

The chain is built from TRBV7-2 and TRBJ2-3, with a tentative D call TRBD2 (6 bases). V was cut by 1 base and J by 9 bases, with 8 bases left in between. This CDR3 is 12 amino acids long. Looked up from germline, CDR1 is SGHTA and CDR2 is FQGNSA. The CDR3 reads CASSLGGGTQYF. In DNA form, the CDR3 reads TGTGCCAGCAGCTTAGGGGGAGGAACGCAGTATTTT.

CDR3 loop: CAMSGTGSSPLHF. Written as DNA, the CDR3 is TGTGCGATGTCGGGGACAGGGAGTTCACCCCTCCACTTT. The chain joins TRBV30 to TRBJ1-6; 9 bases fit TRBD1. CDR1 and CDR2 (germline): GTSNPN, SVGIG (reference sequence). This CDR3 contains 13 residues.

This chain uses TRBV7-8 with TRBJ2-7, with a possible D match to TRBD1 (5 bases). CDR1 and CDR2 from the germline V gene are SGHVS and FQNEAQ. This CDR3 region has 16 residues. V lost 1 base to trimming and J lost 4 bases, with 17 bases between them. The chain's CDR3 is CASSLVVQNRGYEQYV. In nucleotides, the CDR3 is TGTGCCAGCAGCTTAGTAGTACAAAATAGGGGTTACGAGCAGTACGTC.

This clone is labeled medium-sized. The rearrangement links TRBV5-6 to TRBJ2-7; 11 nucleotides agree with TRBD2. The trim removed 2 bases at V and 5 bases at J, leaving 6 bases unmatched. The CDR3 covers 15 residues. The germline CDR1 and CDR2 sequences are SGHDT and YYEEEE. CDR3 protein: CASSLVLAGGHEQYF. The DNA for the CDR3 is TGTGCCAGCAGCTTAGTGCTAGCGGGAGGACACGAGCAGTACTTC.

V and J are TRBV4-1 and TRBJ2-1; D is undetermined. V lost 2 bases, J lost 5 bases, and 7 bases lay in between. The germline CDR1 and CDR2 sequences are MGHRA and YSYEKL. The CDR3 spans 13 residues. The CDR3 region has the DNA TGCGCCAGCAGCCAACCATTAGACAATGAGCAGTTCTTC. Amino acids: CASSQPLDNEQFF.

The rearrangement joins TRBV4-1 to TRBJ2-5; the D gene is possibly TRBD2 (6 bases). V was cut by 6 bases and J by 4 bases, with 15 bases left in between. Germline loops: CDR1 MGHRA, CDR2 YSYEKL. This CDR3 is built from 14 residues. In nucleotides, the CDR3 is TGCGCCAGCAGTACACTGGGGGACTTAGAGACCCAGTACTTC. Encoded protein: CASSTLGDLETQYF.

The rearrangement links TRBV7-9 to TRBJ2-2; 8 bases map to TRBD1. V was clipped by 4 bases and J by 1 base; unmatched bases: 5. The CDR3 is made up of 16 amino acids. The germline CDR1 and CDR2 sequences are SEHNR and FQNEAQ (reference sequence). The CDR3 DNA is TGTGCCAGCAGCTCCGACAGGGGCCTGAACACCGGGGAGCTGTTTTTT. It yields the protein CASSSDRGLNTGELFF.

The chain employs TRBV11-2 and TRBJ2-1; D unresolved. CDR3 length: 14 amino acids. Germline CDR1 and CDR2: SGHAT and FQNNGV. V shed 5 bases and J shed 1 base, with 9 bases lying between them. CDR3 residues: CASSLVASYNEQFF. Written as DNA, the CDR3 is TGTGCCAGCAGCCTAGTAGCTTCCTACAATGAGCAGTTCTTC. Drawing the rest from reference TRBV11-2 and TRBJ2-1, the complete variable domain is EAGVAQSPRYKIIEKRQSVAFWCNPISGHATLYWYQQILGQGPKLLIQFQNNGVVDDSQLPKDRFSAERLKGVDSTLKIQPAKLEDSAVYLCASSLVASYNEQFFGPGTRLTVL.

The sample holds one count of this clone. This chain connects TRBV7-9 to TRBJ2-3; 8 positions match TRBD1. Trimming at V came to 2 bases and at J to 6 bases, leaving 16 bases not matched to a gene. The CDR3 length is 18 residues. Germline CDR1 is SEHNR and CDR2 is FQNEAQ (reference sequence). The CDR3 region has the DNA TGTGCCAGCAGCTTATTAACTGGGACAGGTCCCTCGAGGGATACGCAGTATTTT. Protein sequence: CASSLLTGTGPSRDTQYF. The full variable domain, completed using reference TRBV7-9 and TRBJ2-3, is DTGVSQNPRHKITKRGQNVTFRCDPISEHNRLYWYRQTLGQGPEFLTYFQNEAQLEKSRLLSDRFSAERPKGSFSTLEIQRTEQGDSAMYLCASSLLTGTGPSRDTQYFGPGTRLTVL.

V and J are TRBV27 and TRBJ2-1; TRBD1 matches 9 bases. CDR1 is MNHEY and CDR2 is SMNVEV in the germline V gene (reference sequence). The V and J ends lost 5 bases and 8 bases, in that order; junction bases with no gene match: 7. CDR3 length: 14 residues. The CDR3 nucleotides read TGTGCCAGCAGTGTACACCGGGACAGGGATGAGCAGTTCTTC. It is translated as CASSVHRDRDEQFF.

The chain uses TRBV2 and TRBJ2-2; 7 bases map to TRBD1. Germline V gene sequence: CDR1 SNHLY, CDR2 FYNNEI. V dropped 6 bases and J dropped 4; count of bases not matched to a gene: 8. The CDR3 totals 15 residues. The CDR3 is CASSDKDRPTGELFF. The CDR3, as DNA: TGTGCCAGCAGCGACAAGGACAGGCCCACCGGGGAGCTGTTTTTT.

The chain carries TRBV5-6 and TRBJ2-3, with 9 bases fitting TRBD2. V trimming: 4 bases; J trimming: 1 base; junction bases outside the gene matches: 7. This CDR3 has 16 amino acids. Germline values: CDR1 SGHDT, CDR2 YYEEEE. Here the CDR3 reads CASSPNRGGGTDTQYF. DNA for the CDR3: TGTGCCAGCAGCCCTAACCGCGGGGGGGGCACAGATACGCAGTATTTT.

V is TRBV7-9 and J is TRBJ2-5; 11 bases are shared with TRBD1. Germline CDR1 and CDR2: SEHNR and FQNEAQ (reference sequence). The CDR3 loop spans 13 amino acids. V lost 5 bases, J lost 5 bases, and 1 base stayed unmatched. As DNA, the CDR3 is TGTGCCAGCAGCCGGACAGGGGGCGAGACCCAGTACTTC. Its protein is CASSRTGGETQYF.

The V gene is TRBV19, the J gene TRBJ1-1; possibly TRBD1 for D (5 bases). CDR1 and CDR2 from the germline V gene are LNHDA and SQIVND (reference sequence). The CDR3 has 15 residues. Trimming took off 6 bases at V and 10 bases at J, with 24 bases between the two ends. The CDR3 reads CASSSLSTVLPGAFF. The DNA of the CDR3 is TGTGCCAGTAGCTCTTTATCGACAGTTCTACCTGGAGCTTTCTTT.

This chain's CDR3 is CASSLTGGGYNTQYF. CDR3 DNA: TGTGCCAGCAGCTTAACCGGGGGGGGGTATAATACGCAGTATTTT. This chain links TRBV7-6 with TRBJ2-3; 8 bases are a match to TRBD2. CDR3 length: 15 residues. Germline CDR1 and CDR2: SGHVS and FNYEAQ. V shed 2 bases and J 7 bases; nucleotides not matched to a gene: 8.

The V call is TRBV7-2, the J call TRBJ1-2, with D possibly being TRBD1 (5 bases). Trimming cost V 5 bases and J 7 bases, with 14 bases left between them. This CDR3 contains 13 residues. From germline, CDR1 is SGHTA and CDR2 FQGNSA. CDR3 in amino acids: CASSPDSFGGYTF. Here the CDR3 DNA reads TGTGCCAGCAGCCCAGACAGCTTTGGTGGCTACACCTTC.

The CDR3 is CASSESGGATDTQYF. The CDR3 DNA is TGTGCCAGCAGTGAAAGTGGGGGGGCCACAGATACGCAGTATTTT. V and J are TRBV2 and TRBJ2-3, with a weak D call TRBD2 (7 bases). Germline values: CDR1 SNHLY, CDR2 FYNNEI. This CDR3 region has 15 residues. Trimming removed 2 bases from V and 2 bases from J, with 11 bases in between.

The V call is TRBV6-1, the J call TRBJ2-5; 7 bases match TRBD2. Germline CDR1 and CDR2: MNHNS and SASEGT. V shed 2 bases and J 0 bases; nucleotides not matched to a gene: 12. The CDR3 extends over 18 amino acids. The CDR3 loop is CASSEMERLAGDQETQYF. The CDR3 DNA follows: TGTGCCAGCAGTGAAATGGAGAGACTAGCTGGCGACCAAGAGACCCAGTACTTC.

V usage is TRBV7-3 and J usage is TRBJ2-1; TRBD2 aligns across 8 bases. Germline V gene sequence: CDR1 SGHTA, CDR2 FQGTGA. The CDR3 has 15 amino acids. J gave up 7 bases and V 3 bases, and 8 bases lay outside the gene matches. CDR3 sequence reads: CASSFSGAASNEQFF. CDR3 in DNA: TGTGCCAGCAGCTTTAGCGGGGCGGCGTCTAATGAGCAGTTCTTC.

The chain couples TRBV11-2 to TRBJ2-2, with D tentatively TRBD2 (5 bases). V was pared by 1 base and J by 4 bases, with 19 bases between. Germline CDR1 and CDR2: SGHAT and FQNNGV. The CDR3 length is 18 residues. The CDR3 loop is CASSLVGSSSSGTGELFF. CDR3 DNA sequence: TGTGCCAGCAGCTTAGTAGGCTCTAGCTCATCTGGCACCGGGGAGCTGTTTTTT.

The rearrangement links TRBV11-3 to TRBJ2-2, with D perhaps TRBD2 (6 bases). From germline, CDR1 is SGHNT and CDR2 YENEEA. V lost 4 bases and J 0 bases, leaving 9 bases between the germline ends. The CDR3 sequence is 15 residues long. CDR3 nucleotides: TGTGCCAGCAGCTCGGGGGTTACGAACACCGGGGAGCTGTTTTTT. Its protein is CASSSGVTNTGELFF.

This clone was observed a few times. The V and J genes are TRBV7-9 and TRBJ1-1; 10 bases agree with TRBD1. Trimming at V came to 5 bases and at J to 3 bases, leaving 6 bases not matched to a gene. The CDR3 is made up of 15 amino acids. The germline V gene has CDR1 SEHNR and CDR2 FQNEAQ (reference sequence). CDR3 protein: CASSKTGTGDTEAFF. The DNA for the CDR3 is TGTGCCAGCAGCAAAACCGGGACAGGGGACACTGAAGCTTTCTTT.

This chain's CDR3 is CASSATGIYEQYF. The CDR3 DNA reads TGTGCCAGCAGTGCGACGGGAATCTACGAGCAGTACTTC. The chain combines TRBV25-1 with TRBJ2-7, with a weak D call TRBD2 (5 bases). CDR1 and CDR2 (germline): MGHDK, SYGVNS. This CDR3 is 13 amino acids long. With 4 bases removed from V and 3 bases from J, the gap between germline ends came to 10 bases.

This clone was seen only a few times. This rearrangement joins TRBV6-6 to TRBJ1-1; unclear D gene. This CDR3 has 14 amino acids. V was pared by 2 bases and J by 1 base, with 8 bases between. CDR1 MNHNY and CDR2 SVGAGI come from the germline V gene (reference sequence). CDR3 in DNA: TGTGCCAGCAGTTACGGGGAGACGAACACTGAAGCTTTCTTT. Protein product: CASSYGETNTEAFF.

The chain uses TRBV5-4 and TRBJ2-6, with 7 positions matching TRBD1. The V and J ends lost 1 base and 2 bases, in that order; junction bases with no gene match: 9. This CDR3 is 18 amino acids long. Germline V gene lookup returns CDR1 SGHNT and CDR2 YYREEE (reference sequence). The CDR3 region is CASSLTGTATTGANVLTF. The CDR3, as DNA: TGTGCCAGCAGCTTGACCGGGACAGCAACTACTGGGGCCAACGTCCTGACTTTC.

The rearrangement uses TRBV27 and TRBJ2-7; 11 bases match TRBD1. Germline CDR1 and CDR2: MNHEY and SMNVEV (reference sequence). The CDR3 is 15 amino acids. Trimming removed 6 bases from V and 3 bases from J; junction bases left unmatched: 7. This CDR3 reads CASSPSGTGGYEQYF. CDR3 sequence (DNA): TGTGCCAGCAGCCCCTCCGGGACAGGGGGCTACGAGCAGTACTTC.

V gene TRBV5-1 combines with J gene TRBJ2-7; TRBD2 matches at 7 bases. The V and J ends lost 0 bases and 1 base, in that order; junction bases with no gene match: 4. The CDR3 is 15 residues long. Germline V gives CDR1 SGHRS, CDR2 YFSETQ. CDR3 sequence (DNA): TGCGCCAGCAGCTTGGTTGGGGGGGGATCCTACGAGCAGTACTTC. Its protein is CASSLVGGGSYEQYF.

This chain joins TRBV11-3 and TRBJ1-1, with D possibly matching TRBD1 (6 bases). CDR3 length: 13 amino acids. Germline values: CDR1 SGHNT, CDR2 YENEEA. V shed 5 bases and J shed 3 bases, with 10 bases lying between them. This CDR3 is CASSRGGDTEAFF. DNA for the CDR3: TGTGCCAGCAGCCGAGGGGGGGACACTGAAGCTTTCTTT.